This entry concerns a single T cell receptor beta chain. What it binds is unknown. V was cut by 5 bases and J by 5 bases, with 15 bases left in between. This CDR3 has 14 residues. CDR1 and CDR2 (germline): MNHNS, SASEGT. Produced via immunoSEQ multiplex PCR; TCRdb's table is partial and in-frame only. Of about 65,000 clones detected, around 90% appear once; the ten largest clones hold 0.8% to 1.2%. The data were taken from a study of OX40 agonist ivuxolimab in advanced cancers. Study-wide background: Patients were infused with ivuxolimab every 2 weeks at 0.01 to 10 mg/kg. Dose-escalation patients' cancers were hepatocellular carcinoma, melanoma, renal cell or head and neck cancer. Eligibility rules accepted prior anti-PD-1, anti-PD-L1 or anti-CTLA-4 therapy, and 30% to 40% had some.

Study-wide results and caveats: CD8+ T cells showed, on average, more clonal expansion than CD4+ cells.

This receptor was obtained from an adult with an advanced solid tumor such as melanoma, head and neck, liver or kidney cancer. Sequencing was performed on CD4+ or CD8+ T cells sorted from blood, taken in a trial of the OX40 agonist ivuxolimab. The chain employs TRBV6-1 and TRBJ1-2, with a tentative D call TRBD1 (5 bases). CDR3: CASSPQGGVYGYTF. DNA for the CDR3: TGTGCCAGCAGTCCCCAGGGAGGGGTGTATGGCTACACCTTC.